This record looks at one T cell receptor beta chain sequence and its context. The specificity of this receptor is unknown. Per-base quality was not reported, and no clone a single base away is much larger than it. V has 2 bases trimmed and J has 0 bases trimmed; junction bases matching no gene number 7. The germline V gene sets CDR1 to LGHNA and CDR2 to YNFKEQ. Reading from cysteine to phenylalanine, the CDR3 counts 16 amino acids. The kept DNA is CDR3 alone, 48 bases in frame from the first base. Library prep was done by 5' RACE. Data came from an Illumina HiSeq 2500. A second roughly 7 to 11 cycle PCR used a sample-barcoded 5' primer and a J-beta primer mix. A template-switch 5' adaptor carrying 12 random nucleotides introduced a unique molecular identifier onto each TCR beta cDNA molecule. Each sample yielded at least 3 million CDR3-containing paired-end reads. All of the RNA was converted into first-strand cDNA using the Mint cDNA synthesis kit, with a TRBC-specific oligonucleotide serving as the primer. Following uracil-DNA glycosylase treatment, a first 18-cycle PCR with universal primers M1SS and BC2_uni_R was performed on all cDNA. The paper's processing steps were these. For normalization, 1 million high-quality reads were randomly selected from each sample, with every read carrying a distinct molecular identifier. Reads with shared molecular identifiers were discarded instead of being binned into consensus sequences. MiTCR, with a Q25 quality threshold and the strictest error-elimination algorithm, was used for CDR3 identification, clonotype clustering and error correction. A nonparametric unseen species model with Euler transformation was used to estimate a lower bound on total TCR beta diversity. TCRdb passed the public sequencing reads through fastp at Q25 and MiXCR, retaining productive beta sequences. CDR3 protein duplicates are merged, each entry listing the most common genes and DNA. None of the V and J calls come from the authors' own analysis; TCRdb made them. Recorded for this sample are nearly 1 million distinct CDR3 sequences; 45% to 60% of them occurred a single time. The top ten hold roughly 23% of the sample.

Donors were 35 to 40 systemically healthy Caucasian individuals from Russia aged roughly 6 to 90 years. Each donor gave around 9.8 milliliters of peripheral blood, collected into EDTA-treated Vacutainer tubes. Ficoll-Paque density-gradient centrifugation was used to isolate PBMCs, with at least 7 million per sample. Total RNA was extracted from PBMCs with Trizol reagent, with at least 6 micrograms obtained per sample. For every donor, flow cytometry on a PBMC aliquot measured the percentage of naive CD45RAhigh/CD27high T cells. The data derive from a study of blood T cells in healthy people across ages (dated by TCRdb to the mid-2010s). About the full investigation: In model experiments, template switching captured about one uniquely barcoded TCR beta cDNA molecule for every two T cells. Using deep sequencing normalized with unique cDNA molecular identifiers, the study measured how TCR beta repertoire diversity changes with age. The donors were divided into four age groups: young (average around 16 years), middle-aged (approximately 42), aged (about 61) and long-lived (roughly 86). To avoid experimental bias, donors of different ages were spread randomly across the sequencing lanes. Two additional independent replicas of 1 million unique cDNA reads from the same blood draw were analyzed for two donors (one aged 18 to 30 and one aged 80 or older). Study-level results and caveats: A strong correlation was found between observed TCR beta diversity and the percentage of naive T cells measured by flow cytometry. Estimates of total diversity from one million sequenced T cells were regarded as lower bounds and underestimates. Observed TCR beta diversity per million T cells fell roughly linearly with age, and a significant reduction was already apparent by age about 38. Compared with the aged group, more naive CD4+ T cells, fewer expanded clones and increased TCR diversity were shown by the long-lived group, suggesting age selection. Because donor CMV infection status was unknown, age-related changes in expanded clonotypes were potentially confounded. Because profiling used bulk unsorted PBMCs, naive and antigen-experienced compartments could not be compared conclusively.

The receptor's source is a woman between 55 and 75 years old in good health. This sequence uses TRBV4-2 and TRBJ2-7; TRBD2 fits 7 bases in the junction. The sequenced sample was blood. The encoded CDR3 is CASSQRSSGSSYEQYF. The nucleotides are TGTGCCAGCAGCCAACGATCTAGCGGTAGCTCCTACGAGCAGTACTTC.